This T cell receptor (beta chain) was observed in a study of blood T cell repertoires in COVID-19. Study in general: The origin of the acute and convalescent COVID-19 samples was the United States, Italy and Spain. PBMCs, B-cell-depleted T cells, or T cells were the source of the cDNA or gDNA that made up the material.

CDR3 length equals 12 residues. Trimming cost V 2 bases and J 5 bases, with 6 bases left between them. CDR1 and CDR2 from the germline V gene are ENHRY and SYGVKD. Original data processing: The authors estimated nucleated cell counts from reference gene primer amplification. Repertoires were generated with immunoSEQ multiplex PCR, while TCRdb's copy carries only in-frame clones and drops some. The DNA gave D and trimming, while V, J and clone size come from that table. This table has roughly 280,000 clones, about 89% appearing once. Sequenced: peripheral blood. This clonotype was sampled from a man in his forties with active or convalescent COVID-19. The rearrangement uses TRBV10-3 and TRBJ2-5; D is ambiguous. CDR3 in amino acids: CAISERSETQYF. CDR3 nucleotide sequence: TGTGCCATCAGTGAGCGGTCGGAGACCCAGTACTTC.